The 26 T cell receptor beta chains given below trace back to one sample, sequenced in a study of blood T cell repertoires in COVID-19. The repertoire was sequenced with immunoSEQ multiplex PCR; TCRdb's copy has only in-frame clones and lacks some. The table shows roughly 160,000 clones, with more than 75% occurring only once. The specimen was peripheral blood. All receptors come from a young man with COVID-19, enrolled during active disease.

This chain uses TRBV28 with TRBJ2-2; TRBD2 matches 14 bases. The CDR3 is made up of 17 amino acids. J was trimmed by 2 bases and V by 4 bases; bases with no gene match: 3. CDR1 and CDR2 from the germline V gene are MDHEN and SYDVKM. CDR3 sequence reads: CASSSTSGRGNTGELFF. For the CDR3, the DNA is TGTGCCAGCAGTTCGACTAGCGGGAGGGGTAACACCGGGGAGCTGTTTTTT.

The V and J genes are TRBV7-9 and TRBJ1-2; possible D gene TRBD1, 5 bases. V lost 5 bases and J 4 bases, leaving 20 bases between the germline ends. Germline V CDR1 and CDR2: SEHNR, FQNEAQ (reference sequence). The CDR3 contains 16 residues. This CDR3 is CASSRRDFTAGYGYTF. The CDR3 coding sequence is TGTGCCAGCAGCCGCCGGGACTTCACAGCGGGCTATGGCTACACCTTC.

This clone is a singleton in its sample. V usage is TRBV5-4 and J usage is TRBJ2-5; 8 nucleotides align to TRBD2. With V trimmed by 4 bases and J by 0 bases, 5 bases remained unmatched. Germline loops: CDR1 SGHNT, CDR2 YYREEE (reference sequence). This CDR3 is 15 amino acids long. This CDR3 is CASSQTSGYQETQYF. CDR3 nucleotide sequence: TGTGCCAGCAGCCAAACTAGCGGCTACCAAGAGACCCAGTACTTC.

The chain couples TRBV7-8 to TRBJ2-2; D possibly corresponds to TRBD2 (5 bases). The germline CDR1 and CDR2 sequences are SGHVS and FQNEAQ. This CDR3 contains 15 residues. Trimming removed 0 bases at V and 3 bases at J, with 8 bases between. The DNA of the CDR3 is TGTGCCAGCAGCTTAGCGGTGAGGGACACCGGGGAGCTGTTTTTT. Protein sequence: CASSLAVRDTGELFF.

The gene calls are TRBV19 and TRBJ2-2, with D possibly TRBD1 on 5 matching bases. This CDR3 is 15 amino acids long. Trimming stripped 6 bases from V and 6 bases from J, with 17 bases between. Germline V gives CDR1 LNHDA, CDR2 SQIVND (reference sequence). Here the CDR3 DNA reads TGTGCCAGTAGCCAAACCGCAGGGATCCCCGGGGAGCTGTTTTTT. Amino acids: CASSQTAGIPGELFF.

The chain has TRBV11-2 and TRBJ2-3, with D possibly TRBD2 on 6 matching bases. The V end was cut by 1 base, the J end by 3 bases, with 11 bases between. CDR1 SGHAT and CDR2 FQNNGV come from the germline V gene. The CDR3 is 15 residues long. CDR3 DNA sequence: TGTGCCAGCAGCTTAGCGGGAGACGGTACAGATACGCAGTATTTT. As protein: CASSLAGDGTDTQYF.

The chain has TRBV27 and TRBJ2-1; 9 positions match TRBD1. Trimming removed 5 bases from V and 4 bases from J; junction bases left unmatched: 6. The germline gives CDR1 MNHEY, CDR2 SMNVEV (reference sequence). The CDR3 sequence is 15 residues long. The CDR3 bases are TGTGCCAGCAGTCTCACAGGGGGCTCGTACAATGAGCAGTTCTTC. Protein product: CASSLTGGSYNEQFF.

The V call is TRBV7-9, the J call TRBJ2-6; no reliable D call. This CDR3 has 15 amino acids. Germline CDR1 and CDR2: SEHNR and FQNEAQ (reference sequence). V lost 4 bases and J 2 bases, leaving 9 bases between the germline ends. The CDR3 here is CASSSRSAGANVLTF. Here the CDR3 DNA reads TGTGCCAGCAGCTCTCGGTCTGCTGGGGCCAACGTCCTGACTTTC.

Turning to this clone: This sample includes further DNA sequences coding for the same CDR3. The J gene is TRBJ2-7, the V gene TRBV7-2; D possibly corresponds to TRBD2 (5 bases). V shed 5 bases and J shed 4 bases, with 9 bases lying between them. CDR3 length: 12 residues. Germline-derived CDR1 and CDR2 are SGHTA and FQGNSA. This chain's CDR3 is CASSPTGYEQYF. The CDR3 DNA sequence: TGTGCCAGCAGCCCGACGGGATACGAGCAGTACTTC.

This clone is a singleton in its sample. The chain recombines TRBV24-1 with TRBJ2-1; TRBD2 might be the D (6 bases). Germline values: CDR1 KGHDR, CDR2 SFDVKD. The CDR3 sequence is 14 residues long. The V end was cut by 11 bases, the J end by 10 bases, with 23 bases between. CDR3 DNA sequence: TGTGCCAGCTCCCCATGGGTGGCGGGGCGGGAGCAGTTCTTC. It specifies CASSPWVAGREQFF.

The chain combines TRBV7-2 with TRBJ2-1; perhaps TRBD1 as D (5 bases). Trimming removed 4 bases at V and 0 bases at J, with 13 bases between. The germline CDR1 and CDR2 sequences are SGHTA and FQGNSA. The CDR3 is 16 amino acids. The CDR3 protein is CASSSTVVSSYNEQFF. In nucleotides, the CDR3 is TGTGCCAGCAGCTCGACAGTTGTAAGCTCCTACAATGAGCAGTTCTTC.

The V gene is TRBV15, the J gene TRBJ2-3; D ambiguous. Trimming stripped 0 bases from V and 1 base from J, with 5 bases between. This CDR3 is 14 amino acids long. CDR1 LNHNV and CDR2 YYDKDF come from the germline V gene (reference sequence). CDR3 protein: CATSRDAGTDTQYF. Written as DNA, the CDR3 is TGTGCCACCAGCAGAGATGCGGGCACAGATACGCAGTATTTT. The full variable domain, in which reference TRBV15 and TRBJ2-3 provide the parts outside the CDR3, is DAMVIQNPRYQVTQFGKPVTLSCSQTLNHNVMYWYQQKSSQAPKLLFHYYDKDFNNEADTPDNFQSRRPNTSFCFLDIRSPGLGDTAMYLCATSRDAGTDTQYFGPGTRLTVL.

The J gene is TRBJ1-2, the V gene TRBV4-3, with D perhaps TRBD1 (5 bases). Trimming took off 4 bases at V and 4 bases at J, with 13 bases between the two ends. This CDR3 is 14 amino acids long. Germline-derived CDR1 and CDR2 are LGHNA and YSLEER. DNA for the CDR3: TGCGCCAGCAGCCCTCGGGGGACTGCCTATGGCTACACCTTC. Translating it yields CASSPRGTAYGYTF.

This clone was seen only once. This sequence joins TRBV12-3 or TRBV12-4 and TRBJ2-1; D is ambiguous. This CDR3 is built from 12 residues. V was cut by 6 bases and J by 6 bases, with 9 bases left in between. The CDR3 reads CASSVTPNEQFF. CDR3 DNA: TGTGCCAGCAGCGTCACTCCCAATGAGCAGTTCTTC.

The V call is TRBV10-2, the J call TRBJ1-5, with a weak D call TRBD1 (6 bases). This CDR3 is built from 16 residues. In germline, CDR1 is WSHSY, CDR2 SAAADI. V was trimmed by 4 bases and J by 1 base, leaving 14 bases between them. CDR3 region: CASSARGGKSNQPQHF. CDR3 DNA: TGCGCCAGCAGTGCAAGGGGGGGAAAGAGCAATCAGCCCCAGCATTTT.

This chain connects TRBV30 to TRBJ2-2; D is unclear. Germline CDR1 GTSNPN, CDR2 SVGIG (reference sequence). CDR3 size: 14 residues. The V end lost 4 bases, the J end lost 5 bases, and 14 bases lay between the germline ends. The CDR3 reads CAWIKRQKTGELFF. The CDR3 DNA follows: TGTGCCTGGATTAAGAGGCAAAAGACCGGGGAGCTGTTTTTT.

This sequence joins TRBV5-1 and TRBJ1-5; D possibly corresponds to TRBD1 (5 bases). V was shortened by 0 bases and J by 6 bases, with 13 bases between the two germline ends. CDR1 is SGHRS, CDR2 YFSETQ, per germline. CDR3 size: 15 residues. The CDR3 nucleotides read TGCGCCAGCAGCTTGGGAGACAGAAGAGGTCAGCCCCAGCATTTT. This codes for CASSLGDRRGQPQHF.

The chain is built from TRBV29-1 and TRBJ2-1; TRBD2 matches at 9 bases. The CDR3 is 17 amino acids. Germline CDR1 reads SQVTM; CDR2 reads ANQGSEA. V was clipped by 6 bases and J by 0 bases; unmatched bases: 12. CDR3 in DNA: TGCAGCGTCCAGGGACACGCTAGCGGGACCTCCTACAATGAGCAGTTCTTC. It encodes CSVQGHASGTSYNEQFF.

The chain is built from TRBV6-6 and TRBJ1-6; D unresolved. The CDR3 totals 15 residues. Trimming left V 0 bases short and J 8 bases short, with 11 bases between. Germline-derived CDR1 and CDR2 are MNHNY and SVGAGI (reference sequence). The CDR3 region is CASSYSLAVDSPLHF. The CDR3 nucleotides are TGTGCCAGCAGTTACTCGTTGGCAGTTGATTCACCCCTCCACTTT.

The chain couples TRBV28 to TRBJ2-7; D gene ambiguous. Germline CDR1 is MDHEN and CDR2 is SYDVKM. The CDR3 loop spans 14 amino acids. V was pared by 1 base and J by 2 bases, with 9 bases between. The CDR3: CASSLSDGAYEQYF. CDR3 bases: TGTGCCAGCAGTTTATCCGACGGAGCCTACGAGCAGTACTTC.

V and J are TRBV11-2 and TRBJ2-3; TRBD2 might be the D (7 bases). Germline-derived CDR1 and CDR2 are SGHAT and FQNNGV. V lost 8 bases, J lost 1 base, and 25 bases lay in between. The CDR3 has 18 amino acids. CDR3 nucleotide sequence: TGTGCCAGCTCCGGAGGGGGGGTCCTCTGGCGCGGCACAGATACGCAGTATTTT. Protein product: CASSGGGVLWRGTDTQYF.

The rearrangement uses TRBV2 and TRBJ1-5; TRBD1 is a possible D gene (6 bases). The CDR3 is made up of 15 amino acids. The V gene's germline CDR1 is SNHLY and CDR2 FYNNEI. Trimming took 5 bases from V and 3 from J, leaving 14 bases between them. The CDR3 DNA sequence: TGTGCCAGCAGTCCGAGGACAGCTTACAATCAGCCCCAGCATTTT. It is translated as CASSPRTAYNQPQHF. Full variable domain (missing parts from reference TRBV2 and TRBJ1-5): EPEVTQTPSHQVTQMGQEVILRCVPISNHLYFYWYRQILGQKVEFLVSFYNNEISEKSEIFDDQFSVERPDGSNFTLKIRSTKLEDSAMYFCASSPRTAYNQPQHFGDGTRLSIL.

CDR3: CAISATVANTGELFF. The DNA of the CDR3 is TGTGCCATCAGTGCTACAGTCGCGAACACCGGGGAGCTGTTTTTT. The chain combines TRBV10-3 with TRBJ2-2, with D unresolved. Germline CDR1 reads ENHRY; CDR2 reads SYGVKD. Trimming pared 4 bases from V and 0 bases from J, leaving 9 bases between. This CDR3 comprises 15 residues.

V gene TRBV7-2 combines with J gene TRBJ1-1, with D possibly being TRBD1 (5 bases). The ends were cut back, 7 bases at V and 0 bases at J, with 12 bases in the middle. This CDR3 has 14 residues. Germline V gives CDR1 SGHTA, CDR2 FQGNSA. CDR3 nucleotide sequence: TGTGCCAGCACCGAACAGGTCGTGAACACTGAAGCTTTCTTT. It yields the protein CASTEQVVNTEAFF.

This chain uses TRBV27 with TRBJ1-2, with TRBD1 matching 9 bases. Germline V lookup: CDR1 MNHEY, CDR2 SMNVEV (reference sequence). After removal of 5 bases from V and 3 bases from J, the junction contained 7 bases not matched to a gene. CDR3 size: 15 residues. The CDR3 is CASSPGTGLYYGYTF. DNA of the CDR3: TGTGCCAGCAGTCCGGGGACAGGGTTGTACTATGGCTACACCTTC.

The rearrangement uses TRBV13 and TRBJ2-7; maybe TRBD1 (5 bases). The germline CDR1 and CDR2 sequences are PRHDT and FYEKMQ (reference sequence). The CDR3 is 14 residues long. V lost 0 bases and J lost 2, with 8 bases in between. This CDR3 reads CASSLGTVTYEQYF. The CDR3 DNA sequence: TGTGCCAGCAGCTTAGGGACAGTTACCTACGAGCAGTACTTC.